Sequencing of this TCR beta chain was carried out in a study of cytomegalovirus exposure and HLA in healthy donors. J gave up 8 bases and V 3 bases, and 10 bases lay outside the gene matches. Germline lookup yields CDR1 MDHEN and CDR2 SYDVKM. This CDR3 region has 15 residues. Notes on this clone: What it binds is unknown.

PCR amplification relied on 60 Vbeta primers (plus 13 Jbeta primers). TCRdb keeps only in-frame clones here, not all; method: immunoSEQ multiplex PCR. The sample lists around 150,000 clones; more than 65% were seen once. Study-level results: In a later analysis, donors in an Asian-associated ancestry cluster reportedly had fewer N-insertions in productive TCRs than the cohort mean. TCR beta chain V- and J-gene trimming was linked, in a later analysis, to a missense variant in DCLRE1C.

The TCR comes from a woman in her fifties or sixties in good health and CMV-seronegative. Input material: PBMCs. The rearrangement uses TRBV28 and TRBJ1-5, with TRBD1 identical over 7 bases. Here the CDR3 reads CASSFSDRAREPQHF. The CDR3 region has the DNA TGTGCCAGCAGTTTCTCTGACAGGGCTAGGGAGCCCCAGCATTTT.